Shown below are 15 T cell receptor beta chains from a single sample sequenced in a study of blood T cell repertoires in COVID-19. Some clones are missing from TCRdb's copy, which holds only in-frame ones; the method was immunoSEQ multiplex PCR. The sample shows about 96,000 clones, approximately 90% of them seen only once. Sequencing used peripheral blood. Receptor source: a human donor with COVID-19, enrolled during active disease. The donor label of this sample is uncertain.

The chain recombines TRBV29-1 with TRBJ1-6, with unresolved D. V was clipped by 0 bases and J by 5 bases, with 8 bases between them. This CDR3 contains 14 residues. Per the germline V gene, CDR1 is SQVTM and CDR2 is ANQGSEA. This chain's CDR3 is CSVEERHHNSPLHF. Written as DNA, the CDR3 is TGCAGCGTTGAAGAGCGGCACCATAATTCACCCCTCCACTTT.

The gene calls are TRBV14 and TRBJ2-5; 11 bases agree with TRBD2. Germline-derived CDR1 and CDR2 are SGHDN and FVKESK. Trimming cost V 2 bases and J 1 base; bases outside gene matches: 0. The CDR3 is 15 amino acids. The DNA of the CDR3 is TGTGCCAGCAGCCAACTAGCGGGGGGCCAAGAGACCCAGTACTTC. This encodes CASSQLAGGQETQYF.

This clone is a singleton in its sample. The rearrangement joins TRBV4-1 to TRBJ1-3; D remains unclear. CDR1 and CDR2 from the germline V gene are MGHRA and YSYEKL. V lost 3 bases, J lost 2 bases, and 11 bases lay in between. The CDR3 consists of 15 residues. The CDR3 spells CASSQPRTAGNTIYF. As DNA, the CDR3 is TGCGCCAGCAGCCAGCCTCGGACTGCTGGAAACACCATATATTTT.

V gene TRBV7-9 combines with J gene TRBJ1-1, with D possibly matching TRBD1 (6 bases). CDR3 length equals 11 residues. CDR1 SEHNR and CDR2 FQNEAQ come from the germline V gene (reference sequence). V was clipped by 7 bases and J by 3 bases, with 6 bases between them. In DNA form, the CDR3 reads TGTGCCAGCAAGGGGGACACTGAAGCTTTCTTT. Translating it yields CASKGDTEAFF.

The chain links TRBV28 to TRBJ1-1, with 11 bases lining up with TRBD1. Germline V CDR1 and CDR2: MDHEN, SYDVKM. This CDR3 has 17 amino acids. The V segment lost 5 bases and the J segment 3 bases; nucleotides outside the gene matches: 11. The CDR3: CASSPWTGGGVDTEAFF. DNA of the CDR3: TGTGCCAGCAGTCCATGGACAGGGGGCGGGGTGGACACTGAAGCTTTCTTT. The entire variable domain, with the rest obtained from reference TRBV28 and TRBJ1-1, is as follows: DVKVTQSSRYLVKRTGEKVFLECVQDMDHENMFWYRQDPGLGLRLIYFSYDVKMKEKGDIPEGYSVSREKKERFSLILESASTNQTSMYLCASSPWTGGGVDTEAFFGQGTRLTVV.

The chain is built from TRBV21-1 and TRBJ2-3; the table names TRBD1, a call not compared with the DNA. TRBV21-1 counts as a pseudogene. This CDR3 has 17 residues. CDR3 nucleotides: TGTGCCAGCAGCAAAGTGATGGGCCCCCCGGCGCCAGATACGCAGTATTTT. It specifies CASSKVMGPPAPDTQYF.

The CDR3 is CASRGASGGHNEQFF. CDR3 DNA sequence: TGCGCCAGCAGAGGGGCTAGCGGGGGGCACAATGAGCAGTTCTTC. The V call is TRBV5-1, the J call TRBJ2-1; 11 nucleotides align to TRBD2. The V and J ends lost 5 bases and 5 bases, in that order; junction bases with no gene match: 6. Looked up from germline, CDR1 is SGHRS and CDR2 is YFSETQ. CDR3 length: 15 amino acids.

V gene TRBV21-1 combines with J gene TRBJ1-2; TRBD1 is the table's D call, not checked against the DNA. TRBV21-1 is a pseudogene locus. The CDR3 length is 14 residues. This chain's CDR3 is CASSKHRDKHGYTF. The CDR3 nucleotides are TGTGCCAGCAGCAAACACCGGGACAAACATGGCTACACCTTC.

This clone was seen just once. The chain uses TRBV3-1 (or the pseudogene TRBV3-2) and TRBJ2-5, with D perhaps matching TRBD2 (6 bases). This CDR3 region has 15 residues. Trimming took off 8 bases at V and 2 bases at J, with 18 bases between the two ends. Germline values: CDR1 LGHDT, CDR2 YNNKEL (reference sequence). The CDR3 DNA follows: TGTGCCAGCCAGCGTGGGACTCAGAGACAAGAGACCCAGTACTTC. Protein: CASQRGTQRQETQYF.

The J gene is TRBJ2-7, the V gene TRBV27; D gene unclear. Germline V CDR1 and CDR2: MNHEY, SMNVEV (reference sequence). The CDR3 runs to 14 residues. Trimming left V 6 bases short and J 0 bases short, with 12 bases between. CDR3 in amino acids: CASSRRRNSYEQYF. The DNA for the CDR3 is TGTGCCAGCAGCCGGCGCAGGAACTCCTACGAGCAGTACTTC.

CDR3 in DNA: TGTGCCAGCAGCGGTAGCGGGGGGTCTCAAGAGACCCAGTACTTC. It yields the protein CASSGSGGSQETQYF. The chain recombines TRBV9 with TRBJ2-5; 10 nucleotides line up with TRBD2. V trimming: 3 bases; J trimming: 2 bases; junction bases outside the gene matches: 4. The germline V gene encodes CDR1 SGDLS and CDR2 YYNGEE. The CDR3 has 15 amino acids.

The chain links TRBV14 to TRBJ2-6, with TRBD2 as a possible D gene (5 bases). The CDR3 has 14 residues. The germline V and J ends were trimmed by 4 bases and 3 bases, with 7 bases remaining between them. CDR1 is SGHDN, CDR2 FVKESK, per germline. The CDR3 bases are TGTGCCAGCAGCCGAGGGATTGGGGCCAACGTCCTGACTTTC. Translated, it gives CASSRGIGANVLTF.

The CDR3 spells CASGPSTASTDTQYF. The CDR3 coding sequence is TGTGCCAGCGGGCCGTCGACGGCTAGCACAGATACGCAGTATTTT. V usage is TRBV2 and J usage is TRBJ2-3; D is undetermined. This CDR3 is 15 amino acids long. V gave up 8 bases and J gave up 0 bases, with 15 bases separating them. The germline CDR1 and CDR2 sequences are SNHLY and FYNNEI.

The chain recombines TRBV10-3 with TRBJ1-2; TRBD1 is a possible D gene (5 bases). Germline assignment: CDR1 ENHRY and CDR2 SYGVKD. Trimming shortened V by 4 bases and J by 7 bases, and 22 bases separated the two germline ends. CDR3 length equals 16 residues. The CDR3 protein is CAISAQGWNSDSGYTF. The CDR3 DNA sequence: TGTGCCATCAGTGCGCAGGGCTGGAATTCAGACTCTGGCTACACCTTC.

The V call is TRBV11-1, the J call TRBJ2-1; TRBD1 matches at 9 bases. V lost 5 bases and J lost 9; bases outside the gene matches: 5. Per germline, CDR1 SGHAT and CDR2 FQDESV (reference sequence). The CDR3 has 13 amino acids. CDR3 nucleotides: TGTGCCAGCAGCCCACAGGGGGCAGGTGAGCAGTTCTTC. The encoded protein is CASSPQGAGEQFF.